Listed here are 30 T cell receptor beta chains from one sample, sequenced in a study of long-term antiretroviral therapy in people with HIV. Researchers ran immunoSEQ v3.0 at survey level. Assay used: immunoSEQ multiplex PCR; TCRdb lists only in-frame clones, some missing. Seen here are about 25,000 clones, about 80% observed once, and the top ten hold around 11%. This material consisted of unsorted PBMCs, taken 1.1 years before starting antiretroviral therapy. Receptors were obtained from a woman aged 40 to 49 with HIV.

The chain links TRBV10-3 to TRBJ2-6; D is tentatively TRBD1 or TRBD2 (6 bases each). CDR1 ENHRY and CDR2 SYGVKD come from the germline V gene. The CDR3 contains 16 residues. V lost 0 bases, J lost 3 bases, and 9 bases lay in between. In nucleotides, the CDR3 is TGTGCCATCAGTGAGTCCGGGGGCGGTGGGGCCAACGTCCTGACTTTC. It is translated as CAISESGGGGANVLTF.

V and J are TRBV5-5 and TRBJ2-5; D gene ambiguous. Trimming cost V 0 bases and J 1 base, with 10 bases left between them. Germline V gene data show CDR1 as SGHKS and CDR2 as YYEKEE (reference sequence). This CDR3 comprises 15 residues. CDR3 sequence: CASSLVANGQETQYF. The CDR3 DNA sequence: TGTGCCAGCAGCTTGGTAGCTAACGGCCAAGAGACCCAGTACTTC.

This chain connects TRBV5-4 to TRBJ2-3, with 14 nucleotides matching TRBD2. CDR1 and CDR2 from the germline V gene are SGHNT and YYREEE (reference sequence). V lost 0 bases and J lost 5; bases outside the gene matches: 5. This CDR3 region has 17 residues. The CDR3: CASSLATSGRAEDTQYF. The CDR3 region has the DNA TGTGCCAGCAGCTTGGCGACTAGCGGGAGGGCCGAAGATACGCAGTATTTT. Full variable domain (rest looked up from reference TRBV5-4 and TRBJ2-3): ETGVTQSPTHLIKTRGQQVTLRCSSQSGHNTVSWYQQALGQGPQFIFQYYREEENGRGNFPPRFSGLQFPNYSSELNVNALELDDSALYLCASSLATSGRAEDTQYFGPGTRLTVL.

This chain connects TRBV5-1 to TRBJ2-7; no firm D call. Germline V gives CDR1 SGHRS, CDR2 YFSETQ. The V and J ends lost 0 bases and 0 bases respectively, with 10 bases between them. The CDR3 runs 15 residues. In nucleotides, the CDR3 is TGCGCCAGCAGCTTGGTTGCGGCGACCTCCTACGAGCAGTACTTC. Protein sequence: CASSLVAATSYEQYF.

In its sample, this clone was seen a few times. The chain couples TRBV18 to TRBJ1-3; D is ambiguous. The V end was cut by 1 base, the J end by 0 bases, with 10 bases between. The CDR3 contains 16 residues. Germline V lookup: CDR1 KGHSH, CDR2 LQKENI. For the CDR3, the DNA is TGTGCCAGCTCACCACTTCTGGGCAGCTCTGGAAACACCATATATTTT. Translated, it gives CASSPLLGSSGNTIYF.

The V and J genes are TRBV10-3 and TRBJ1-3; D not certain. Germline V lookup: CDR1 ENHRY, CDR2 SYGVKD. The CDR3 is 13 residues long. Trimming removed 6 bases from V and 4 bases from J, with 10 bases in between. The CDR3 reads CAIRDSDGNTIYF. For the CDR3, the DNA is TGTGCCATCAGGGATTCCGACGGAAACACCATATATTTT.

This sequence joins TRBV19 and TRBJ1-1, with D possibly being TRBD1 (5 bases). Looked up from germline, CDR1 is LNHDA and CDR2 is SQIVND (reference sequence). V was clipped by 0 bases and J by 5 bases, with 16 bases between them. CDR3 length equals 16 residues. The CDR3 sequence is CASSIDHGGGRTEAFF. The CDR3 DNA is TGTGCCAGTAGTATAGATCATGGGGGGGGAAGGACTGAAGCTTTCTTT.

This clone was seen more than once but under ten times. V and J are TRBV19 and TRBJ2-7; D not certain. V shed 1 base and J shed 0 bases, with 10 bases lying between them. This CDR3 is built from 15 residues. Germline CDR1 is LNHDA and CDR2 is SQIVND (reference sequence). For the CDR3, the DNA is TGTGCCAGTAGTATAGCGGCAGCGCGCTCCTACGAGCAGTACTTC. Residues: CASSIAAARSYEQYF.

The rearrangement joins TRBV30 to TRBJ2-7; 10 nucleotides agree with TRBD2. CDR3 length: 16 residues. Per germline, CDR1 GTSNPN and CDR2 SVGIG (reference sequence). Germline trimming cut 2 bases from V and 5 bases from J; bases unmatched to any gene: 12. CDR3 region: CAWSFSSGRSRNEQYF. The CDR3 bases are TGTGCCTGGAGTTTTTCTAGCGGGAGATCGAGGAACGAGCAGTACTTC. The whole variable domain, remainder taken from reference TRBV30 and TRBJ2-7, is SQTIHQWPATLVQPVGSPLSLECTVEGTSNPNLYWYRQAAGRGLQLLFYSVGIGQISSEVPQNLSASRPQDRQFILSSKKLLLSDSGFYLCAWSFSSGRSRNEQYFGPGTRLTVT.

This chain connects TRBV2 to TRBJ2-2; 7 nucleotides align to TRBD1. In germline, CDR1 is SNHLY, CDR2 FYNNEI. With 6 bases clipped from V and 6 bases from J, the junction kept 16 bases outside the gene matches. This CDR3 has 17 residues. The CDR3 reads CASRRDRRSLGAGELFF. CDR3 nucleotides: TGTGCCAGCAGAAGGGACAGACGTTCCCTGGGAGCCGGGGAGCTGTTTTTT.

This clone was seen a handful of times. The rearrangement uses TRBV19 and TRBJ2-7; the match to TRBD1 covers 7 bases. V was clipped by 3 bases and J by 6 bases; unmatched bases: 11. Looked up from germline, CDR1 is LNHDA and CDR2 is SQIVND (reference sequence). This CDR3 has 15 amino acids. CDR3 DNA: TGTGCCAGTAGTATTGACAGGGACGGTTATTTCGAGCAGTACTTC. It is translated as CASSIDRDGYFEQYF.

This clone was observed a single time. The chain couples TRBV6-5 to TRBJ2-3; 7 bases fit TRBD1. Trimming removed 6 bases from V and 8 bases from J; junction bases left unmatched: 5. The CDR3 is made up of 12 amino acids. Looked up from germline, CDR1 is MNHEY and CDR2 is SVGAGI. CDR3 sequence reads: CASRASGGTQYF. CDR3 bases: TGTGCCAGCAGGGCTTCAGGGGGTACGCAGTATTTT.

The chain is built from TRBV10-3 and TRBJ1-5, with D hard to call. The CDR3 contains 15 residues. Germline V gives CDR1 ENHRY, CDR2 SYGVKD. Trimming pared 2 bases from V and 7 bases from J, leaving 15 bases between. The CDR3 coding sequence is TGTGCCATCAGTGAGGCGGAGGGAGGAGGACAGCCCCAGCATTTT. Residues: CAISEAEGGGQPQHF.

J is TRBJ1-2 and V is TRBV2, with D unresolved. CDR1 and CDR2 from the germline V gene are SNHLY and FYNNEI. Trimming removed 4 bases from V and 6 bases from J, with 15 bases in between. There are 14 residues in the CDR3. The CDR3 DNA is TGTGCCAGCAGTGGGCTTTGGGTGGGTCATGGCTACACCTTC. Translation: CASSGLWVGHGYTF.

The rearrangement links TRBV23-1 to TRBJ2-2, with 8 bases fitting TRBD1. TRBV23-1 is assigned to the ORF class and has an uncertain function. Trimming removed 4 bases from V and 6 bases from J; junction bases left unmatched: 10. The CDR3 sequence is 16 residues long. CDR3 sequence: CASSLVPGQAPGELFF. CDR3 DNA: TGCGCCAGCAGTCTGGTCCCGGGACAGGCCCCCGGGGAGCTGTTTTTT.

The chain carries TRBV5-1 and TRBJ1-3, with D perhaps TRBD1 (5 bases). Germline V CDR1 and CDR2: SGHRS, YFSETQ. The CDR3 has 13 amino acids. The V end was cut by 0 bases, the J end by 4 bases, with 5 bases between. CDR3 sequence reads: CASSLGQGNTIYF. CDR3 DNA: TGCGCCAGCAGCTTGGGACAGGGAAACACCATATATTTT.

The chain uses TRBV6-6 and TRBJ1-1; 8 bases map to TRBD1. This CDR3 spans 14 amino acids. V was pared by 5 bases and J by 7 bases, with 9 bases of the junction left unmatched. Germline V gives CDR1 MNHNY, CDR2 SVGAGI (reference sequence). The CDR3 region has the DNA TGTGCCAGCAGTCGGACAGGGTACTTCGATGAAGCTTTCTTT. Translating gives CASSRTGYFDEAFF.

The CDR3: CASSQGWDLAKNIQYF. The CDR3, as DNA: TGCGCCAGCAGCCAAGGATGGGATTTAGCCAAAAACATTCAGTACTTC. The chain has TRBV4-1 and TRBJ2-4; no clear D. Trimming cost V 1 base and J 0 bases, with 10 bases left between them. CDR1 is MGHRA and CDR2 is YSYEKL in the germline V gene. CDR3 length equals 16 residues.

The V and J genes are TRBV5-1 and TRBJ1-1; D call uncertain. The CDR3 consists of 14 residues. The V end lost 0 bases, the J end lost 2 bases, and 8 bases lay between the germline ends. CDR1 SGHRS and CDR2 YFSETQ come from the germline V gene. The CDR3 DNA sequence: TGCGCCAGCAGCTTGGCCTCTGGCAACACTGAAGCTTTCTTT. This translates into CASSLASGNTEAFF.

The V and J genes are TRBV7-6 and TRBJ2-1, with TRBD2 matching 7 bases. V gave up 6 bases and J gave up 8 bases; unmatched junction bases: 1. Germline V CDR1 and CDR2: SGHVS, FNYEAQ. CDR3 length equals 11 residues. The CDR3 DNA is TGTGCCAGCAGGGGGGGGGATGAGCAGTTCTTC. It translates to CASRGGDEQFF.

The CDR3, as DNA: TGTGCCAGTCAGGACAGCCTAAGTGAGACCCAGTACTTC. It codes for CASQDSLSETQYF. The rearrangement uses TRBV2 and TRBJ2-5, with D tentatively TRBD1 (6 bases). Trimming left V 9 bases short and J 5 bases short, with 16 bases between. This CDR3 is 13 amino acids long. Germline V gene sequence: CDR1 SNHLY, CDR2 FYNNEI.

The chain couples TRBV30 to TRBJ1-6, with 7 bases fitting TRBD1. CDR3 length: 12 residues. From germline, CDR1 is GTSNPN and CDR2 SVGIG (reference sequence). V gave up 7 bases and J gave up 10 bases; unmatched junction bases: 7. The DNA of the CDR3 is TGTGCCTACCGACAGGGACCCTCACCCCTCCACTTT. Protein sequence: CAYRQGPSPLHF.

This sequence joins TRBV6-5 and TRBJ1-5, with D possibly being TRBD1 (5 bases). The CDR3 runs to 14 residues. V dropped 2 bases and J dropped 7 bases, with 12 bases sitting between them. Germline V gives CDR1 MNHEY, CDR2 SVGAGI. The CDR3 is CASSYGQGGQPQHF. CDR3 nucleotides: TGTGCCAGCAGTTACGGGCAGGGCGGCCAGCCCCAGCATTTT.

The gene calls are TRBV14 and TRBJ1-1, with unresolved D. CDR3 length: 13 residues. V was clipped by 5 bases and J by 7 bases, with 14 bases between them. Germline V lookup: CDR1 SGHDN, CDR2 FVKESK. The CDR3 bases are TGTGCCAGCAGCTCGAGGCTCAGTTTTGAAGCTTTCTTT. Its translation: CASSSRLSFEAFF.

The rearrangement joins TRBV29-1 to TRBJ1-2; D possibly corresponds to TRBD1 (5 bases). Germline-derived CDR1 and CDR2 are SQVTM and ANQGSEA. Trimming shortened V by 2 bases and J by 2 bases, and 12 bases separated the two germline ends. The CDR3 extends over 14 amino acids. The CDR3 DNA sequence: TGCAGCGTTGAATTGGGGGTCCAGAACTATGGCTACACCTTC. Residues: CSVELGVQNYGYTF.

The genes are TRBV7-9 and TRBJ1-2; no clear D gene. The germline CDR1 and CDR2 sequences are SEHNR and FQNEAQ (reference sequence). The V end lost 2 bases, the J end lost 0 bases, and 4 bases lay between the germline ends. The CDR3 runs to 13 residues. The CDR3 reads CASSLIPNYGYTF. The CDR3 DNA follows: TGTGCCAGCAGCTTAATTCCTAACTATGGCTACACCTTC.

Regarding this clone: The junction departs from germline at one end; a sequencing error may be responsible. This sequence joins TRBV19 and TRBJ2-3, with 10 positions matching TRBD1. Per the germline V gene, CDR1 is LNHDA and CDR2 is SQIVND (reference sequence). This CDR3 is built from 12 residues. DNA of the CDR3: TGCCCGGGACAGGGGTTCCGAGATACGCAGTATTTT. Translation gives CPGQGFRDTQYF.

The chain links TRBV7-9 to TRBJ1-1; 11 bases line up with TRBD1. This CDR3 has 16 residues. Per germline, CDR1 SEHNR and CDR2 FQNEAQ (reference sequence). The V segment lost 5 bases and the J segment 1 base; nucleotides outside the gene matches: 6. The CDR3 region has the DNA TGTGCCAGCAGCCGGGGACAGGGGGTTAAGAACACTGAAGCTTTCTTT. Encoded protein: CASSRGQGVKNTEAFF. Combining the CDR3 with reference TRBV7-9 and TRBJ1-1 gives the whole variable domain DTGVSQNPRHKITKRGQNVTFRCDPISEHNRLYWYRQTLGQGPEFLTYFQNEAQLEKSRLLSDRFSAERPKGSFSTLEIQRTEQGDSAMYLCASSRGQGVKNTEAFFGQGTRLTVV.

The V gene is TRBV7-2, the J gene TRBJ2-7; 7 bases are shared with TRBD2. Germline CDR1 reads SGHTA; CDR2 reads FQGNSA. V shed 8 bases, J shed 4 bases, and the junction held 8 bases outside the gene matches. The CDR3 totals 13 residues. The CDR3 is CASRGGSSYEQYF. DNA for the CDR3: TGTGCCAGCCGCGGGGGATCGTCTTACGAGCAGTACTTC.

The J gene is TRBJ1-1, the V gene TRBV27; D remains ambiguous. The germline V gene has CDR1 MNHEY and CDR2 SMNVEV (reference sequence). Trimming took 6 bases from V and 0 from J, leaving 2 bases between them. This CDR3 comprises 11 residues. CDR3 DNA sequence: TGTGCCAGCAGGATGAACACTGAAGCTTTCTTT. It codes for CASRMNTEAFF.